This T cell receptor (beta chain) stems from a study of blood T cell repertoires in COVID-19. The CDR3 spans 15 residues. Germline lookup yields CDR1 KGHDR and CDR2 SFDVKD. The J segment lost 8 bases and the V segment lost 3 bases, leaving 11 bases of the junction unmatched. Profiling relied on immunoSEQ multiplex PCR, and the TCRdb table lists in-frame clones only, not all of them. Of some 110,000 clones in the sample, 71% were seen once. The chain uses TRBV24-1 and TRBJ1-2, with TRBD1 matching over 7 bases. This TCR was recovered from a human donor with acute or convalescent COVID-19. The donor label of this sample is uncertain. The sequenced material came from peripheral blood. CDR3 in amino acids: CATSDRSEGAKGYTF. The CDR3 DNA reads TGTGCCACCAGTGATCGCTCGGAGGGGGCGAAAGGCTACACCTTC.